Below, 20 T cell receptor beta chains from the same sample are listed, as sequenced in a study of blood T cells in healthy people across ages. Using a J-beta primer mix together with a sample-barcoded 5' primer, a second PCR was run for roughly 7 to 12 cycles. TCRdb itself ran the 5' RACE reads through MiXCR, one entry per CDR3 protein. The sample contains some 730,000 distinct CDR3 sequences, about 20% of which appear only once. The sequencing input was blood. The receptors come from a man between 65 and 85 years old in good health.

The chain has TRBV27 and TRBJ2-1; 7 bases are a match to TRBD1. Germline CDR1 reads MNHEY; CDR2 reads SMNVEV (reference sequence). The trim removed 5 bases at V and 6 bases at J, leaving 4 bases unmatched. This CDR3 is 13 amino acids long. CDR3 in amino acids: CASSTTGFNEQFF. Written as DNA, the CDR3 is TGTGCCAGCAGTACGACAGGGTTCAATGAGCAGTTCTTC.

Note on this clonotype: The junction does not match germline at one end; this may be a read error. The chain couples TRBV5-1 to TRBJ2-5; TRBD1 is a possible D gene (5 bases). From germline, CDR1 is SGHRS and CDR2 YFSETQ. This CDR3 has 15 amino acids. CDR3 in DNA: TGCGCCAGCAGCTTGAGAGGAGACAGCCAAGGGACCCAGTACTTC. It yields the protein CASSLRGDSQGTQYF.

Comment on this clonotype: One end of the junction varies from germline; a read error may be responsible. V usage is TRBV24-1 and J usage is TRBJ2-5; 12 positions agree with TRBD2. The CDR3 spans 15 residues. Per the germline V gene, CDR1 is KGHDR and CDR2 is SFDVKD. The CDR3 DNA follows: TGTGCCACCGGTGATCAACTAGCGGGGGGAGAGACCCAGTACTTC. Translating it yields CATGDQLAGGETQYF.

This clonotype was detected a few times. The genes are TRBV7-9 and TRBJ2-1; D ambiguous. This CDR3 is 11 amino acids long. CDR1 is SEHNR, CDR2 FQNEAQ, per germline (reference sequence). V shed 4 bases and J shed 14 bases, with 12 bases lying between them. CDR3 sequence (DNA): TGTGCCAGCAGCTCGACTCGTAGGAAGTTCTTC. Protein: CASSSTRRKFF.

This clonotype was seen more than once but under ten times. One end of the junction does not line up with germline, which may come from a read error. V is TRBV20-1 and J is TRBJ2-3; 9 bases agree with TRBD2. Germline lookup yields CDR1 DFQATT and CDR2 SNEGSKA (reference sequence). The CDR3 runs 15 residues. The CDR3 spells CGASGGTSGTDTQYF. CDR3 coding DNA: TGCGGTGCCTCAGGGGGAACTAGCGGGACAGATACGCAGTATTTT.

The chain joins TRBV20-1 to TRBJ2-3; D gene unclear. The CDR3 loop spans 13 amino acids. The V end was cut by 5 bases, the J end by 1 base, with 10 bases between. CDR1 and CDR2 from the germline V gene are DFQATT and SNEGSKA (reference sequence). This CDR3 reads CSAHPTGTDTQYF. CDR3 sequence (DNA): TGCAGTGCTCATCCGACTGGCACAGATACGCAGTATTTT.

This clonotype has a handful of counts. This CDR3 reads CASSQDRRGEKLFF. In DNA form, the CDR3 reads TGTGCCAGCAGCCAAGACAGGAGGGGTGAAAAACTGTTTTTT. V gene TRBV12-3 or TRBV12-4 combines with J gene TRBJ1-4, with a weak D call TRBD1 (6 bases). This CDR3 region has 14 residues. The V gene lost 6 bases and the J gene lost 7 bases, with 15 bases spanning the gap.

This clonotype was recorded a few times. V usage is TRBV12-3 or TRBV12-4 and J usage is TRBJ1-1; 9 bases line up with TRBD1. CDR3 size: 14 residues. The ends lost 5 bases at V and 5 bases at J; junction bases unmatched: 6. The CDR3 loop reads CASSPGTGWTEAFF. Here the CDR3 DNA reads TGTGCCAGCAGTCCCGGGACAGGGTGGACTGAAGCTTTCTTT.

This chain connects TRBV3-1 to TRBJ2-5; the match to TRBD1 covers 10 bases. V was pared by 4 bases and J by 5 bases, with 7 bases of the junction left unmatched. This CDR3 has 15 amino acids. CDR1 and CDR2 from the germline V gene are LGHDT and YNNKEL (reference sequence). CDR3 DNA sequence: TGTGCCAGCAGCCCCCGGGACAGGGGTCGGGAGACCCAGTACTTC. It is translated as CASSPRDRGRETQYF.

The V gene is TRBV15, the J gene TRBJ1-1; D possibly corresponds to TRBD1 (6 bases). Trimming stripped 1 base from V and 5 bases from J, with 11 bases between. Germline V gene data show CDR1 as LNHNV and CDR2 as YYDKDF (reference sequence). There are 14 residues in the CDR3. In DNA, the CDR3 is TGTGCCACCAGCAGAGTCGTGACAGGTACTGAAGCTTTCTTT. Translation: CATSRVVTGTEAFF.

This clonotype was counted a few times. The chain combines TRBV5-1 with TRBJ2-3; 14 bases match TRBD2. Trimming at V came to 1 base and at J to 5 bases, leaving 12 bases not matched to a gene. This CDR3 contains 19 residues. Germline V gene data show CDR1 as SGHRS and CDR2 as YFSETQ. CDR3 sequence reads: CASSLLLPTGTSGRDTQYF. Here the CDR3 DNA reads TGCGCCAGCAGCTTGTTGCTGCCTACCGGGACTAGCGGGAGAGATACGCAGTATTTT.

This clonotype was seen only a few times. This chain connects TRBV6-5 to TRBJ1-1; TRBD1 matches at 7 bases. V lost 0 bases to trimming and J lost 5 bases; unmatched junction nucleotides: 6. The CDR3 contains 15 residues. The germline gives CDR1 MNHEY, CDR2 SVGAGI. The CDR3 sequence: CASSYSRQGLTEAFF. The CDR3 bases are TGTGCCAGCAGTTACTCGAGACAGGGTCTTACTGAAGCTTTCTTT.

This clonotype was seen more than once but under ten times. The V call is TRBV29-1, the J call TRBJ1-1; D remains ambiguous. CDR3 length equals 13 residues. From germline, CDR1 is SQVTM and CDR2 ANQGSEA. Between the trimmed V and J ends, which lost 3 bases and 1 base, there was a span of 9 bases. CDR3 in amino acids: CSVEVRGNTEAFF. The CDR3 DNA is TGCAGCGTTGAGGTGAGAGGGAACACTGAAGCTTTCTTT. The variable domain in full, completed from reference TRBV29-1 and TRBJ1-1, reads SAVISQKPSRDICQRGTSLTIQCQVDSQVTMMFWYRQQPGQSLTLIATANQGSEATYESGFVIDKFPISRPNLTFSTLTVSNMSPEDSSIYLCSVEVRGNTEAFFGQGTRLTVV.

The rearrangement joins TRBV20-1 to TRBJ2-1; D possibly matches TRBD1 or TRBD2 (6 bases each). V was pared by 6 bases and J by 4 bases, with 10 bases between. Germline V gene lookup returns CDR1 DFQATT and CDR2 SNEGSKA (reference sequence). This CDR3 is 12 amino acids long. CDR3 bases: TGCAGTGCAAGGAGGGGGTACAATGAGCAGTTCTTC. Protein sequence: CSARRGYNEQFF.

The chain has TRBV7-9 and TRBJ2-5; D is perhaps TRBD1 (6 bases). Trimming removed 5 bases from V and 1 base from J, with 17 bases in between. The CDR3 runs 16 residues. The germline CDR1 and CDR2 sequences are SEHNR and FQNEAQ (reference sequence). CDR3 region: CASSVGTLVFQETQYF. The CDR3 DNA reads TGTGCCAGCAGCGTAGGGACATTGGTTTTCCAAGAGACCCAGTACTTC. Looking up the rest from reference TRBV7-9 and TRBJ2-5 gives the full variable domain: DTGVSQNPRHKITKRGQNVTFRCDPISEHNRLYWYRQTLGQGPEFLTYFQNEAQLEKSRLLSDRFSAERPKGSFSTLEIQRTEQGDSAMYLCASSVGTLVFQETQYFGPGTRLLVL.

This clonotype was detected a few times. The gene calls are TRBV12-3 or TRBV12-4 and TRBJ2-2; D ambiguous. The CDR3 loop spans 11 amino acids. The V and J ends lost 8 bases and 9 bases respectively, with 10 bases between them. This chain's CDR3 is CASGRTWELFF. CDR3 sequence (DNA): TGTGCCAGCGGCAGGACGTGGGAGCTGTTTTTT.

This clonotype was detected only a few times. The CDR3 DNA sequence: TGTGCCAGCAGCATCCGACAGGCCAGCACAGATACGCAGTATTTT. It specifies CASSIRQASTDTQYF. The chain links TRBV11-2 to TRBJ2-3, with D possibly matching TRBD1 (6 bases). V lost 5 bases to trimming and J lost 0 bases, with 12 bases between them. Germline V gives CDR1 SGHAT, CDR2 FQNNGV. This CDR3 has 15 residues.

This clonotype was picked up a small number of times. The chain is built from TRBV15 and TRBJ2-7; 9 bases agree with TRBD2. Germline CDR1 LNHNV, CDR2 YYDKDF (reference sequence). Germline trimming cut 4 bases from V and 3 bases from J; bases unmatched to any gene: 16. The CDR3 has 18 amino acids. The CDR3 loop reads CATSIRVLLAGANYEQYF. The CDR3 coding sequence is TGTGCCACCAGCATTCGGGTCCTACTAGCGGGCGCCAACTACGAGCAGTACTTC.

This rearrangement joins TRBV29-1 to TRBJ1-1, with D hard to call. The CDR3 extends over 13 amino acids. V was cut by 4 bases and J by 0 bases, with 9 bases left in between. CDR1 SQVTM and CDR2 ANQGSEA come from the germline V gene. In DNA form, the CDR3 reads TGCAGCGTTGCGGACGGGATGAACACTGAAGCTTTCTTT. It codes for CSVADGMNTEAFF.

This clonotype appeared a few times. V is TRBV12-3 or TRBV12-4 and J is TRBJ1-3, with a tentative D call TRBD1 (5 bases). Trimming pared 6 bases from V and 0 bases from J, leaving 15 bases between. CDR3 length: 16 amino acids. For the CDR3, the DNA is TGTGCCAGCAGGAAAACAGGCGGAAGCTCTGGAAACACCATATATTTT. Amino acid sequence: CASRKTGGSSGNTIYF.